This TCR beta chain was sequenced during a study of blood T cell repertoires in COVID-19. Repertoires were generated with immunoSEQ multiplex PCR, while TCRdb's copy carries only in-frame clones and drops some. This table holds over 130,000 clones, roughly 84% found once. The receptor was derived from a young man with COVID-19, enrolled during active disease. Sequencing was carried out using peripheral blood.

The CDR3 here is CASFMRGLAGYTF. The DNA for the CDR3 is TGTGCCAGTTTTATGAGGGGACTGGCTGGCTACACCTTC. V usage is TRBV19 and J usage is TRBJ1-2, with a weak D call TRBD1 (5 bases). This CDR3 is built from 13 residues. Germline V lookup: CDR1 LNHDA, CDR2 SQIVND (reference sequence). Trimming removed 8 bases at V and 7 bases at J, with 17 bases between.